The rows below give T cell receptor beta chains drawn from one sample of a study of brain T cells in children with intractable seizures. The repertoire was sequenced with immunoSEQ multiplex PCR; TCRdb's copy has only in-frame clones and lacks some. Of about 120,000 clones detected, 85% to 95% appear once; the ten largest clones hold roughly 4%. The sequenced sample was peripheral blood, obtained at surgery. These receptor sequences come from a boy under two years old with hemimegalencephaly and intractable seizures. Each CDR3 is given with its conserved first and last residue. Each record gives: CDR3 protein, CDR3 DNA, D gene, V gene, J gene, clone size. D genes are given only for firm matches. The size entry is marked missing in some rows and otherwise reads once, few, many or a size class.

CATGPLSGSFNEQFF	TGTGCCACCGGCCCCCTTAGCGGGAGTTTTAATGAGCAGTTCTTC	TRBD2	TRBV28	TRBJ2-1	.
CASSLTVEDGYTF	TGTGCCAGCAGCTTGACAGTAGAGGATGGCTACACCTTC	.	TRBV7-2	TRBJ1-2	.
CASSYRGQTQFF	TGTGCCAGCAGTTATCGCGGGCAGACCCAGTTCTTC	.	TRBV6-5	TRBJ2-1	.
CASSLDRASGANVLTF	TGTGCCAGCAGCTTAGACAGGGCCTCTGGGGCCAACGTCCTGACTTTC	.	TRBV7-2	TRBJ2-6	.
CASSLPGRGNEQFF	TGTGCCAGCAGTTTACCAGGGCGCGGTAATGAGCAGTTCTTC	.	TRBV28	TRBJ2-1	.
CASSLWRSYNEQFF	TGCGCCAGCAGCTTGTGGAGGAGCTACAATGAGCAGTTCTTC	.	TRBV5-1	TRBJ2-1	.
CASRMGRGRLDTEAFF	TGCGCCAGCAGGATGGGGAGGGGGAGGTTGGACACTGAAGCTTTCTTT	.	TRBV5-1	TRBJ1-1	.
CASSSGQGKTQYF	TGCGCCAGCAGCTCGGGACAGGGAAAGACCCAGTACTTC	TRBD1	TRBV5-1	TRBJ2-5	.
CASRPWGGTNEKLFF	TGTGCCAGCAGGCCCTGGGGGGGCACTAATGAAAAACTGTTTTTT	.	TRBV6-5	TRBJ1-4	.
CASASGGQETQYF	TGTGCCAGCGCCTCAGGGGGTCAAGAGACCCAGTACTTC	TRBD1	TRBV7-9	TRBJ2-5	.
CASSLRDTGELFF	TGTGCCAGCAGCTTACGGGACACCGGGGAGCTGTTTTTT	.	TRBV7-9	TRBJ2-2	.
CASNLYGGTKYF	TGTGCCAGCAACCTCTACGGGGGCACCAAGTACTTC	.	TRBV2	TRBJ2-4	.
CASSTDTTRDRHTDTQYF	TGTGCCAGCAGCACCGACACGACCCGGGACAGGCACACAGATACGCAGTATTTT	TRBD1	TRBV7-4	TRBJ2-3	.
CASSPGHPYEQYF	TGTGCCAGCAGCCCGGGACATCCCTACGAGCAGTACTTC	.	TRBV5-8	TRBJ2-7	once
CASSVARRGAVF	TGTGCCAGCAGCGTAGCCCGGCGGGGAGCTGTTTTT	.	TRBV9	TRBJ2-2	.
CASSRFPSPTYNEQFF	TGTGCCAGCAGCCGTTTTCCCAGCCCTACCTACAATGAGCAGTTCTTC	.	TRBV7-3	TRBJ2-1	.
CASSLETSGLYEQYF	TGTGCCAGCAGCTTAGAGACTAGCGGTCTCTACGAGCAGTACTTC	TRBD2	TRBV7-6	TRBJ2-7	.
CASSLGGTGELFF	TGTGCCAGCAGCTTAGGCGGGACCGGGGAGCTGTTTTTT	.	TRBV7-2	TRBJ2-2	.
CASSPETGLAPAPVYNEQFF	TGTGCCAGCAGCCCAGAAACGGGACTAGCGCCCGCCCCCGTCTACAATGAGCAGTTCTTC	TRBD2	TRBV28	TRBJ2-1	.
CAISPGLNNEQFF	TGTGCCATCAGCCCGGGGCTTAACAATGAGCAGTTCTTC	.	TRBV10-3	TRBJ2-1	.
CASSLPGGPNYGYTF	TGTGCCAGCAGCTTACCAGGGGGGCCAAACTATGGCTACACCTTC	TRBD1	TRBV5-4	TRBJ1-2	.
CASSLNTEAFF	TGTGCCAGCAGCCTTAACACTGAAGCTTTCTTT	.	TRBV7-9	TRBJ1-1	.
CASSLAPGQGNSPLHF	TGCGCCAGCAGCTTGGCCCCTGGACAGGGTAATTCACCCCTCCACTTT	TRBD1	TRBV5-1	TRBJ1-6	.
CASSLDGRINTEAFF	TGTGCCAGCAGCTTAGACGGGCGGATTAACACTGAAGCTTTCTTT	.	TRBV7-9	TRBJ1-1	.
CSGQGSSGSLNEQFF	TGCTCGGGACAGGGGTCTAGCGGGAGTCTGAATGAGCAGTTCTTC	.	TRBV29-1	TRBJ2-1	.